This T cell receptor (beta chain) was recovered during a study of cytomegalovirus exposure and HLA in healthy donors. On the study more broadly: Earlier results showed roughly 120 million unique TCR beta sequences derived from roughly 180 million T cells. Study-wide points: Researchers reported in a later analysis that a missense DCLRE1C variant was tied to TCR beta V- and J-gene trimming. Later analysis reportedly placed an Asian-associated ancestry cluster below the roughly 680-donor mean in N-insertions.

Unmatched junction bases numbered 10, after V lost 3 bases and J lost 5 bases. CDR1 is SGHKS, CDR2 YYEKEE, per germline (reference sequence). This CDR3 region has 16 residues. The PCR ran on 60 Vbeta and 13 Jbeta primers. Produced via immunoSEQ multiplex PCR; TCRdb's table is partial and in-frame only. This table holds about 160,000 clones, 70% to 90% found once. A remark on this clone: Its antigen is still unknown.

The chain uses TRBV5-5 and TRBJ2-7; 11 positions agree with TRBD1. The sequenced material came from PBMCs. The TCR sequence derives from a woman aged 25 to 45 in good health and CMV-seropositive. The CDR3 loop is CASSSSPGTGGNEQYF. The CDR3 nucleotides read TGTGCCAGCAGCTCGTCCCCCGGGACAGGGGGGAACGAGCAGTACTTC.